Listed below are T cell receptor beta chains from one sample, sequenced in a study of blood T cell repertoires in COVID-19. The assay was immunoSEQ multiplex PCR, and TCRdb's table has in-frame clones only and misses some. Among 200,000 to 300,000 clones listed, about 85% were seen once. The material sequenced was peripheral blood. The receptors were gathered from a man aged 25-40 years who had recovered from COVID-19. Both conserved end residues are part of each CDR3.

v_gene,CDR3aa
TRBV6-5,CASSRDRGDTQYF
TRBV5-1,CASSLLTSGVSSYEQYF
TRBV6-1,CASSEGGLEQFF
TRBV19,CASSNSGGRSSNQPQHF
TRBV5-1,CASSWGDYKETQYF
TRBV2,CASMRGRLYEQYF
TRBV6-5,CASSYSGTGLYGYTF
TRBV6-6,CASLQVTYEQYF
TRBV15,CATSRDLGGGQPQHF
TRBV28,CASPHGKPQHF
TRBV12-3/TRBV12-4,CASSLRRGTEAFF
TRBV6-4,CASSLQNQPQHF
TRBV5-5,CASTLGVNTGELFF
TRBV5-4,CASSSDRVSSYNSPLHF
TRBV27,CASRLTGLNNEQFF
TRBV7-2,CASSLVLGDYGYTF
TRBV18,CASSPPGGLASYNEQFF
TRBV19,CASSSSGGMTDTQYF
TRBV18,CASSPIAMVGRDGEQFF
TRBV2,CASRDRTRARAANYGYTF
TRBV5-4,CASSSGTISGANVLTF
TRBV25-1,CASSDLTSGSDTQYF